A selection of T cell receptor beta chains follows, all from one sample in a study of blood T cell repertoires in COVID-19. Sequencing was performed with immunoSEQ multiplex PCR; in TCRdb, only in-frame clones are kept and a portion is missing. In the table there are roughly 200,000 clones, 90% of which are singletons. Sequenced material: peripheral blood. These receptors were collected from a man in his fifties with acute or convalescent COVID-19. CDR3s include the opening cysteine and the closing phenylalanine or tryptophan.

V,CDR3
TRBV7-8,CASSSVRGNYGYTF
TRBV11-2,CASSQTSREWLETQYF
TRBV19,CASSPSGSRETQYF
TRBV19,CASSTFWDRNTGELFF
TRBV6-5,CASSYYGGTDASPLHF
TRBV6-5,CASRTSQETQYF
TRBV6-6,CASTVAGGVTGELFF
TRBV28,CASSPPGGGETQYF
TRBV6-9,CASSHRTGGSQNTGELFF
TRBV24-1,CATSDPGTGWETQYF
TRBV10-3,CAISASRWDRDNQPQHF
TRBV19,CASSPGAGPSNQPQHF
TRBV4-1,CASSPRHGNQPQHF
TRBV7-2,CASSPSHHGENIQYF
TRBV5-8,CASSPRRPPLHF
TRBV7-9,CASSLGYSTDTQYF
TRBV3-1/TRBV3-2,CASSPLDSGRMDEQYF
TRBV10-3,CAISPGTGVTDTQYF
TRBV2,CASSDSETPRNIQYF
TRBV3-1/TRBV3-2,CASSLPGAYGYTF
TRBV18,CASSPDRGINQPQHF
TRBV4-2,CASSTQELKNIQYF
TRBV9,CASSVNLWADEAFF
TRBV10-1,CASSEGGEQYF